The TCR beta chain described here comes from a study of cytomegalovirus exposure and HLA in healthy donors (dated by TCRdb to 2016 to 2017). At the level of the whole study: An earlier analysis of approximately 640 of the donors reported approximately 270 Gb of sequence data and roughly 110 million unique TCR beta sequences from roughly 200 million T cells. Roughly 300 gigabases of sequencing data and approximately 80 million unique TCR sequences were included in an early release covering 550 to 800 HLA-typed donors. Of the roughly 420 genotyped donors, more than 75% were placed in the genetic ancestry cluster associated with self-reported Caucasian donors. The study aimed to test whether cataloging public T cell receptors could reveal signatures of past pathogen exposure. The study profiled the T cell repertoires of fewer than 850 subjects by immunosequencing and related them to cytomegalovirus serostatus. In addition to the first cohort of roughly 700 subjects, a separate validation cohort of some 120 different subjects was used. To predict cytomegalovirus infection status, the study combined high-throughput TCR immunosequencing, statistical association of individual TCRs with disease status, and machine learning. To study patterns of TCR occurrence, a later analysis re-analyzed previously published TCR beta repertoires from 600 to 750 donors and added high-resolution HLA genotyping. The later analysis used no new phenotypic data to find candidate immune exposures, relying instead on TCR beta sequences and their occurrence across donors. In an earlier analysis of more than 550 of the donors, high-throughput TCR beta sequencing was used to judge whether each TCR beta V gene segment behaved as functional or pseudogenic. Donor age, sex, ethnicity and CMV serostatus were compiled together with the repertoire data. In a later genetic analysis, genome-wide SNP genotypes for about three fifths of the 666 donors were used, and that subset was treated as a discovery cohort. All discovery cohort repertoires had been generated on a single sequencing platform. Both class I and class II loci were covered by HLA typing, at four-digit resolution. The number of donors typed differed by locus, with about 629-630 for A, B, C, DRB1 and DQB1, roughly 520 for DQA1, 600 to 610 for DPA1, and under 490 for DPB1. About five DR-DQ haplotypes were treated as single units for association and clustering because of strong linkage in the cohort. On average, about 240,000 unique TCR beta nucleotide sequences were sequenced per donor among 398 genotyped donors of the cohort, with approximately 18% of those sequences being non-productive.

As to this clone: Its antigen specificity is not known. Base qualities are missing; no much larger clone stands one base away.

General conclusions and limits of the study: In vitro tests confirmed that a few of the cytomegalovirus-associated TCR beta chains recognize cytomegalovirus antigens. In a later analysis, HLA-associated TCR beta chains showed more clonal expansion and lower generation probabilities than non-associated chains that were equally common. Because the 87-base-pair reads could not distinguish some IMGT-functional V segments, including TRBV6-2 and TRBV6-3, those segments were excluded. Because HLA typing was missing for some donors at each locus, association tests included only the typed subset. The cohort was sequenced for TCR beta chains only, and without alpha or paired-chain data the features that could be detected were limited. A cluster of highly shared sequence variants was judged likely to be a technical artifact of the sequencing pipeline. A further reported finding was that TCR beta sequences accurately predicted the HLA-A and HLA-B alleles for most subjects in the first cohort. Some 15 rarely observed V segments, including chromosome 9 orphons, were excluded from the earlier analysis of some 590 of the donors because counts were too low. Linkage disequilibrium might explain the correlated functional status among segregating V segments, but an unknown experimental factor could not be excluded. Specific HLA alleles were associated with roughly 17,000 TCR beta sequences at a false discovery rate of 0.05 in a later analysis. The classifier was reported to diagnose cytomegalovirus status with high specificity and sensitivity in both the original and validation cohorts. CMV serostatus was the only immune exposure information available for the cohort. V-gene and J-gene trimming of TCR beta chains was associated with a missense DCLRE1C variant in a later genetic analysis, and the association was replicated in an independent cohort. The study gave a list of roughly 150 TCR beta chains associated with cytomegalovirus. In an earlier analysis of roughly 500 of the donors, most TCR beta V segments appeared in productive rearrangements about 87% or about 30% of the time, broadly matching IMGT annotations. The authors suggested that the approach could potentially be extended to other disease states and immunological phenotypes. A later analysis found that most CMV-associated TCR beta chains appeared HLA-restricted, with HLA associations seemingly driven largely by CMV exposure. According to a later genetic analysis, donors in an Asian-associated ancestry cluster had fewer N-insertions in productive TCRs than the roughly 670-donor mean. Roughly uniform sequencing depth across donors was assumed in presence/absence analyses, although this assumption may not hold. When HLA alleles, especially DR and DQ, strongly co-occurred, TCR associations were difficult to assign to individual alleles. According to a later analysis, parvovirus B19, influenza, CMV and Epstein-Barr virus appeared linked to several top co-occurrence clusters. In a later analysis, the rate of TCR association differed among HLA loci, with DRB1 alleles having the most associated TCRs and HLA-C alleles having the fewest. Most TCR sequences were seen in very few donors, while some public TCRs were found in many individuals.

The cohort consisted of 600 to 700 healthy bone marrow donors. Cohort members were all nominally healthy when sampled, although unrecorded immune exposures were likely present. The donor was CMV seronegative and was included in the group of around 320 seronegative cohort members. Every donor gave a peripheral blood sample, and the peripheral blood mononuclear cells from that sample were used for TCR beta sequencing. The Qiagen DNeasy Blood Extraction Kit was used to extract genomic DNA from the blood cell samples. Reading the germline V gene gives CDR1 MNHEY and CDR2 SVGAGI. Measured from the cysteine to the phenylalanine, the CDR3 is 14 residues long. Only the CDR3 portion is preserved as DNA: 42 bases, with reading frame beginning at the first base. A distance of 11 bases separates the germline ends of V and J, which lose 11 bases and 0 bases respectively. The library was generated by the immunoSEQ multiplex PCR assay. A mixture of 60 forward primers for TCR Vbeta segments and 13 reverse primers for TCR Jbeta segments was used in the multiplex PCR. A multiplex PCR assay on genomic DNA amplified the CDR3 region of rearranged TCR beta genes. The amplified TCR beta libraries were sequenced on the Illumina HiSeq System as 87-base-pair reads. The study's own analysis went as follows. A later analysis counted tens of millions of unique TCR beta chains across the approximately 700 repertoires, and around 12 million of these chains were shared by at least two donors. Raw reads were error-corrected and collapsed into unique sequences by a nearest-neighbor algorithm in which closely related sequences were merged to remove PCR and sequencing errors. V, D and J gene segments were assigned by aligning CDR3 sequences to IMGT reference sequences. For a sequence to be retained, at least a six-nucleotide match to both a V gene segment and a J gene segment was required. A rearrangement was called productive if the CDR3 had no stop codons and remained in frame with V and J, and every other rearrangement was called non-productive. Following IMGT convention, CDR3 was defined as the stretch from the second conserved V-encoded cysteine up to the conserved J-encoded phenylalanine. Sequences without an unambiguous match to a single V gene segment were excluded from the earlier analysis of about 600 of the donors. In an earlier analysis of approximately 560 of the donors, a V segment was called functional when productive rearrangements were above 56.7%, and segregating when the standard deviation between donors exceeded 5%. A statistical classification framework was built for diagnosing cytomegalovirus status from the catalog of TCR beta chain sequences. V and J gene assignment, in a later analysis, came from comparing TCR nucleotide sequences with IMGT/GENE-DB human TR gene sequences. A later analysis assigned CDR3 sequences and most-parsimonious VDJ recombination scenarios with the TCRdist pipeline. In a later analysis, each TCR beta chain was defined by its CDR3 amino acid sequence together with its V-gene family, and reads lacking a unique V-gene family were excluded. As a way to deal with suspected cross-contamination and a sequencing artifact, a later analysis dropped hundreds of nucleotide sequences that were highly shared and had low generation probability. In a later analysis, a clonal expansion index for each public chain was calculated from normalized within-repertoire ranks of inferred template counts. Generation probabilities in a later analysis came from a VDJ recombination model fitted to out-of-frame rearrangements, and those results were checked against IGoR. In a later analysis, hypergeometric tests were used to score TCR-TCR, TCR-HLA and TCR-CMV co-occurrence, with a repertoire-size bias correction applied to TCR pairs. False discovery rates were estimated in a later analysis by permuting HLA or CMV assignments 20 times. In a later analysis, co-occurring TCRs were grouped using DBSCAN, with TCRdist sequence similarity added in when clustering inside HLA-allele-positive subsets. Repertoires with fewer than 30,000 or more than 120,000 public chains were left out of co-occurrence clustering, as were about 5 repertoires with anomalous nucleotide sharing. TCRdb took this table from immuneACCESS and kept in-frame rearrangements with V and J called. Such tables lack part of the clones; where checked against another copy, unresolved V genes explain under half of the gap, and the rest is unexplained. The V and J calls and clone size come from that table; D and trimming were worked out from the DNA. This sample comprises 85,000 to 120,000 clones, about 70% of them detected only once. The ten largest clonotypes hold about 2.5% of the sample.

The sample was PBMCs. The origin of this receptor is a female donor in good health and CMV-seronegative. Rearrangement joined TRBV6-5 to TRBJ2-6, with the D gene not confidently named. The DNA sequence is given as TGTGCCGCAGCGAGCACCTCTGGGGCCAACGTCCTGACTTTC. It translates as CAAASTSGANVLTF.